The rows below give T cell receptor beta chains drawn from one sample of a study of chemoradiotherapy in HPV16-positive cancers. Sequencing was performed with immunoSEQ multiplex PCR; in TCRdb, only in-frame clones are kept and a portion is missing. The profile shows tens of thousands of clones, about 92% of them singletons. Sequences were derived from blood, sampled from a patient who underwent chemoradiotherapy. These receptors were taken from a human donor with HPV-associated anogenital cancer. Both conserved end residues are part of each CDR3. D genes are given only for firm matches. Part of the rows lack a size; the others show once, few, many or a class for expanded clones.

CDR3 DNA | CDR3 protein | J gene | V gene | clone size | D gene
TGTGCCAGTAGTATAGACAGGATCGTTGCTGGAAACACCATATATTTT | CASSIDRIVAGNTIYF | TRBJ1-3 | TRBV19 | . | .
TGTGCCAGCAGCTTAGGAGGGGGCGATGGAGAGACCCAGTACTTC | CASSLGGGDGETQYF | TRBJ2-5 | TRBV7-2 | . | TRBD1
TGCGCCAGCAGTCAATCGGCGAGGGCAGACGACTCCTACGAGCAGTACTTC | CASSQSARADDSYEQYF | TRBJ2-7 | TRBV23-1 | . | .
TGCGCCAGCAGCGGAACGACAGGGGGCGAAAGAAATTCACCCCTCCACTTT | CASSGTTGGERNSPLHF | TRBJ1-6 | TRBV5-1 | . | TRBD1
TGTGCCAGTAGTCTCTCGACAGGGGCGGTGGGTCAGCCCCAGCATTTT | CASSLSTGAVGQPQHF | TRBJ1-5 | TRBV19 | . | TRBD1
TGCGCCAGCAGCCAAGACTTCTTTAACACCGGGGAGCTGTTTTTT | CASSQDFFNTGELFF | TRBJ2-2 | TRBV4-3 | . | .
TGCGCCAGCAGCTTGGAAAGGGGCGCCAGGGAGACCCAGTACTTC | CASSLERGARETQYF | TRBJ2-5 | TRBV5-1 | . | .
TGTGCCATCAATGGGGCTAGCGGAGAATCCTACGAGCAGTACTTC | CAINGASGESYEQYF | TRBJ2-7 | TRBV10-3 | few | TRBD2
TGTGCCAGCACCCGTCGGGAACAGGGAAGCAACACTGAAGCTTTCTTT | CASTRREQGSNTEAFF | TRBJ1-1 | TRBV5-6 | . | .
TGTGCCAGCAGCCTCCGCGACGGGCCCACCTACGAGCAGTACTTC | CASSLRDGPTYEQYF | TRBJ2-7 | TRBV6-5 | . | .
TGCGCCAGCAGCTTCAACGGGAGGGCCTACGAGCAGTACTTC | CASSFNGRAYEQYF | TRBJ2-7 | TRBV5-1 | . | TRBD2
TGCGCCAGCAGCCAAGTTCATTTCACCGGGACAGCTGCAACTAATGAAAAACTGTTTTTT | CASSQVHFTGTAATNEKLFF | TRBJ1-4 | TRBV4-1 | . | TRBD1
TGTGCCAGTAGTCAGAACACCGGGGAGCTGTTTTTT | CASSQNTGELFF | TRBJ2-2 | TRBV19 | . | .
TGCGCCAGCAGCCAAGTTCGGGGAGGGGGCCCCGAGCAGTACTTC | CASSQVRGGGPEQYF | TRBJ2-7 | TRBV4-3 | . | .
TGCGCCAGCAGCTTCTTGGGACAGGGGTCACAAGGCTATGGCTACACCTTC | CASSFLGQGSQGYGYTF | TRBJ1-2 | TRBV5-1 | . | TRBD1
TGTGCCAGTAGTATTGGTAGGAAAGTCCACGAGCAGTACTTC | CASSIGRKVHEQYF | TRBJ2-7 | TRBV19 | . | .
TGCGCCAGCAGCTCATTTGGACAGAGGAACACCGGGGAGCTGTTTTTT | CASSSFGQRNTGELFF | TRBJ2-2 | TRBV5-1 | . | .
TGCAGCGTCACTGAGGGTGGGACTGAAGCTTTCTTT | CSVTEGGTEAFF | TRBJ1-1 | TRBV29-1 | . | .
TGTGCCAGCAGTTTAATGGGGATGCACACCGGGGAGCTGTTTTTT | CASSLMGMHTGELFF | TRBJ2-2 | TRBV27 | . | .
TGTGCCAGCAGCTTAGAAGGTGGGGGGACCCAGTACTTC | CASSLEGGGTQYF | TRBJ2-5 | TRBV13 | . | .
TGTGCCAGCTCACCAACGGGACAGATTTCTGGAAACACCATATATTTT | CASSPTGQISGNTIYF | TRBJ1-3 | TRBV18 | . | TRBD1
TGTGCCAGCAGCCCCAGGGGGGTGATTGGAGAGACCCAGTACTTC | CASSPRGVIGETQYF | TRBJ2-5 | TRBV9 | once | .
TGTGCCAGTAGTCCAAGGGGTCGGGGAAGCAATCAGCCCCAGCATTTT | CASSPRGRGSNQPQHF | TRBJ1-5 | TRBV19 | . | .
TGTGCCAGCAGCTTGGATAGCGGGAATCAGTACGAGCAGTACTTC | CASSLDSGNQYEQYF | TRBJ2-7 | TRBV11-2 | . | TRBD2
TGTGCCAGCTCACCGGCGACAGGGTTGATGAGCACTGAAGCTTTCTTT | CASSPATGLMSTEAFF | TRBJ1-1 | TRBV18 | . | TRBD1
TGCGCCAGCAGCCAAGATTTTGGTGCGGCTTACGAGCAGTACTTC | CASSQDFGAAYEQYF | TRBJ2-7 | TRBV4-3 | . | .
TGTGCCAGCATGCTAGTCGGGACCCAGTACTTC | CASMLVGTQYF | TRBJ2-5 | TRBV2 | . | .
TGTGCCAGCAGTTTTAGACCGAACAATCAGCCCCAGCATTTT | CASSFRPNNQPQHF | TRBJ1-5 | TRBV27 | . | .
TGTGCCAGCAGCTTGGTATCGGGACTACGGCCCACGCAGTATTTT | CASSLVSGLRPTQYF | TRBJ2-3 | TRBV5-6 | . | TRBD2
TGTGCCAGCAGCGCGGCAGGGACTGCAGAGACCCAGTACTTC | CASSAAGTAETQYF | TRBJ2-5 | TRBV9 | once | .
TGTGCCAGCAGCTTGGACGGATTATATAATTCACCCCTCCACTTT | CASSLDGLYNSPLHF | TRBJ1-6 | TRBV7-2 | . | .
TGTGCTAGCAGCCCGACTAGCGGGAGCGGTTATATCGGTGAGCAGTTCTTC | CASSPTSGSGYIGEQFF | TRBJ2-1 | TRBV7-7 | . | TRBD2
TGTGCCAGCAGCGCGGGCCCCTCCAAAGGCTACACCTTC | CASSAGPSKGYTF | TRBJ1-2 | TRBV9 | once | .
TGTGCCACTGAGGCGGGGGCGAACACTGAAGCTTTCTTT | CATEAGANTEAFF | TRBJ1-1 | TRBV30 | . | .
TGTGCCAGCAGCTTAAGACAGCGACAGGAAGCTTTCTTT | CASSLRQRQEAFF | TRBJ1-1 | TRBV7-2 | . | .
TGCGCCAGCAGCCAAGGGACGCTTTGGTCCCTCCACTTT | CASSQGTLWSLHF | TRBJ1-6 | TRBV4-1 | few | .
TGTGCCAGTAGTATAAGGACGAACAGGGGACGGGAGCCCCAGCATTTT | CASSIRTNRGREPQHF | TRBJ1-5 | TRBV19 | . | TRBD1
TGTGCCAGCAGTAGGGACACTGCCTACGAGCAGTACTTC | CASSRDTAYEQYF | TRBJ2-7 | TRBV6-5 | . | .
TGTGCCAGTAGTACTACGGTGGACACTGAAGCTTTCTTT | CASSTTVDTEAFF | TRBJ1-1 | TRBV19 | . | .
TGTGCCAGCAGCCCCCCGGGGGGGGACACCGGGGAGCTGTTTTTT | CASSPPGGDTGELFF | TRBJ2-2 | TRBV13 | . | TRBD2
TGTGCCAGTAAGGAACAGGGGACCTACGAGCAGTACTTC | CASKEQGTYEQYF | TRBJ2-7 | TRBV19 | . | TRBD1
TGTGCCAGCAGCTTAGGGGCGGGGCTAGCGGGAGAAAATGAGCAGTTCTTC | CASSLGAGLAGENEQFF | TRBJ2-1 | TRBV7-9 | . | TRBD2
TGTGCCATTCCCCCGGGAGCGGGGAACACCGGGGAGCTGTTTTTT | CAIPPGAGNTGELFF | TRBJ2-2 | TRBV6-1 | . | .
TGTGCCAGCAGCGTACGGGGGGATAGCTACGAGCAGTACTTC | CASSVRGDSYEQYF | TRBJ2-7 | TRBV9 | . | TRBD2
TGCGCCAGCAAGGGCAGGGCACCGAACACCGGGGAGCTGTTTTTT | CASKGRAPNTGELFF | TRBJ2-2 | TRBV5-1 | . | .
TGTGCCAGCAGCTTACTAGCTGGAACCGGGGAGCTGTTTTTT | CASSLLAGTGELFF | TRBJ2-2 | TRBV7-7 | . | .
TGTGCCAGTAGTCGGGGGTGGGGAGGCACTGAAGCTTTCTTT | CASSRGWGGTEAFF | TRBJ1-1 | TRBV19 | . | .
TGTGCCATCAGTGAGTCGGGCAGGGGAAGCTATGGCTACACCTTC | CAISESGRGSYGYTF | TRBJ1-2 | TRBV10-3 | . | .
TGTGCCAGCTCACCACCGGGAGGGCCATACAATGAGCAGTTCTTC | CASSPPGGPYNEQFF | TRBJ2-1 | TRBV18 | . | TRBD2
TGTGCCAGCAGCTTATACTCCTACGAGCAGTACTTC | CASSLYSYEQYF | TRBJ2-7 | TRBV7-2 | . | .
TGCGCCAGCAGCGCCCGGGACAGGAGCTACGAGCAGTACTTC | CASSARDRSYEQYF | TRBJ2-7 | TRBV5-1 | . | TRBD1
TGTGCCAGCAGCTTTTGGGGCAGCACAGATACGCAGTATTTT | CASSFWGSTDTQYF | TRBJ2-3 | TRBV11-2 | . | .